A single sample is the source of the 20 T cell receptor beta chains below, sequenced in a study of glioma-infiltrating T cells. TCR alpha and beta CDR3 regions were amplified from RNA using iRepertoire nested multiplex PCR. TCRdb recomputed calls from the multiplex PCR reads with MiXCR, one row per CDR3 protein. The sample has around 130,000 distinct CDR3 sequences, 24% seen once; the top ten hold roughly a quarter. Material for sequencing was glioma tissue, nonneoplastic brain tissue, or PBMCs (not recorded which). These TCRs come from a human donor with low-grade glioma or glioblastoma, undergoing nonglioma brain surgery, or in good health (not recorded which).

The V gene is TRBV28, the J gene TRBJ2-1, with D tentatively TRBD1 or TRBD2 (5 bases each). Germline V gives CDR1 MDHEN, CDR2 SYDVKM. The CDR3 runs to 13 residues. V gave up 8 bases and J gave up 8 bases, with 16 bases separating them. The CDR3 DNA reads as TGTGCCAGCCGGGGACCGAAAGGGCATGAGCAGTTCTTC. The encoded protein is CASRGPKGHEQFF.

CDR3 loop: CASSSTTRVTGELFF. CDR3 coding DNA: TGTGCCAGCAGTTCTACTACGCGAGTCACCGGGGAGCTGTTTTTT. The J gene is TRBJ2-2, the V gene TRBV7-9; unclear D gene. V dropped 6 bases and J dropped 4 bases, with 15 bases sitting between them. In germline, CDR1 is SEHNR, CDR2 FQNEAQ (reference sequence). The CDR3 contains 15 residues.

This clonotype occurred many times. The V call is TRBV20-1, the J call TRBJ1-1; 7 bases map to TRBD1. V lost 6 bases, J lost 1 base, and 8 bases stayed unmatched. Germline V lookup: CDR1 DFQATT, CDR2 SNEGSKA (reference sequence). The CDR3 has 14 residues. The CDR3 loop is CSASGQVGNTEAFF. The CDR3 DNA follows: TGCAGTGCCTCCGGACAGGTGGGGAACACTGAAGCTTTCTTT.

This clonotype was picked up a small number of times. The gene calls are TRBV7-6 and TRBJ2-3; no firm D call. Looked up from germline, CDR1 is SGHVS and CDR2 is FNYEAQ. Trimming pared 2 bases from V and 0 bases from J, leaving 6 bases between. This CDR3 comprises 14 residues. In DNA, the CDR3 is TGTGCCAGCAGCTTATTTAGGAGCACAGATACGCAGTATTTT. Translation: CASSLFRSTDTQYF.

Many counts were recorded for this clonotype. The gene calls are TRBV6-1 and TRBJ1-5; D possibly corresponds to TRBD1 (6 bases). CDR1 and CDR2 (germline): MNHNS, SASEGT. The CDR3 covers 17 residues. V was cut by 6 bases and J by 0 bases, with 18 bases left in between. The CDR3 region has the DNA TGTGCCAGCAGACGGGGTAAGGGGGGACATAGCAATCAGCCCCAGCATTTT. Its translation: CASRRGKGGHSNQPQHF.

The chain combines TRBV2 with TRBJ2-1; 12 bases agree with TRBD2. Germline V gives CDR1 SNHLY, CDR2 FYNNEI. V shed 8 bases and J 6 bases; nucleotides not matched to a gene: 17. The CDR3 covers 18 residues. The CDR3 DNA follows: TGTGCCAGCCCCACTCGTGGGCTAGCGGGGGGGTACGGCAATGAGCAGTTCTTC. Protein: CASPTRGLAGGYGNEQFF.

This clonotype was detected a few times. The rearrangement uses TRBV7-9 and TRBJ2-1, with 10 bases lining up with TRBD2. The V and J ends lost 4 bases and 7 bases, in that order; junction bases with no gene match: 10. The CDR3 runs to 16 residues. The germline CDR1 and CDR2 sequences are SEHNR and FQNEAQ (reference sequence). The CDR3 bases are TGTGCCAGCAGCTCACTTCCAAGCGGGGGGGCAAATGAGCAGTTCTTC. Translated, it gives CASSSLPSGGANEQFF.

This clonotype was counted a few times. The CDR3 DNA sequence: TGCAGTGCGCCAAGGGAGAGGGGGACTGAAGCTTTCTTT. This gives the protein CSAPRERGTEAFF. The genes are TRBV20-1 and TRBJ1-1; the D gene is possibly TRBD1 (6 bases). This CDR3 spans 13 amino acids. Germline V lookup: CDR1 DFQATT, CDR2 SNEGSKA (reference sequence). Trimming took off 6 bases at V and 5 bases at J, with 16 bases between the two ends.

This rearrangement joins TRBV6-5 to TRBJ1-2; D uncertain. V gave up 0 bases and J gave up 8 bases, with 13 bases separating them. The CDR3 is 14 residues long. The germline V gene has CDR1 MNHEY and CDR2 SVGAGI. The CDR3 spells CASSYSNTRLGYTF. CDR3 bases: TGTGCCAGCAGTTACTCGAATACCCGATTAGGCTACACCTTC.

This clonotype was picked up a small number of times. The chain carries TRBV5-6 and TRBJ2-3; possibly TRBD2 for D (6 bases). V dropped 4 bases and J dropped 2 bases, with 11 bases sitting between them. The CDR3 extends over 14 amino acids. Germline V gene sequence: CDR1 SGHDT, CDR2 YYEEEE. CDR3 nucleotides: TGTGCCAGCAGCGGGAGCGGGCCCACAGATACGCAGTATTTT. It yields the protein CASSGSGPTDTQYF.

To note about this clonotype: One base away lies a much larger clone, so this may be a sequencing read error. The V gene is TRBV6-9, the J gene TRBJ1-2; no reliable D call. Looked up from germline, CDR1 is MNHGY and CDR2 is SVAAGI. There are 13 residues in the CDR3. CDR3 sequence: CAISYTMDYGYTF. CDR3 sequence (DNA): TGTGCCATCAGTTACACCATGGACTATGGCTACACCTTC.

This clonotype was detected only once. In DNA, the CDR3 is TGCGCCAGCAGCTCCCTAGAGAGGGGCGGCTACACCTTC. This gives the protein CASSSLERGGYTF. The V and J genes are TRBV5-1 and TRBJ1-2, with D tentatively TRBD1 (5 bases). The CDR3 is 13 residues long. The V end was cut by 3 bases, the J end by 8 bases, with 14 bases between. Germline CDR1 reads SGHRS; CDR2 reads YFSETQ.

The chain couples TRBV19 to TRBJ2-4; tentative D call: TRBD1 (5 bases). The V end lost 4 bases, the J end lost 3 bases, and 19 bases lay between the germline ends. Germline V CDR1 and CDR2: LNHDA, SQIVND (reference sequence). CDR3 length equals 17 residues. The CDR3 protein is CASSTKGSIPSKNIQYF. The CDR3 DNA is TGTGCCAGTAGTACAAAGGGGTCAATCCCTAGCAAAAACATTCAGTACTTC.

This clonotype was found many times. The chain combines TRBV6-1 with TRBJ1-3; 8 bases fit TRBD1. The CDR3 is made up of 16 amino acids. Germline V lookup: CDR1 MNHNS, CDR2 SASEGT. J lost 1 base, V lost 6 bases, and 8 bases had no gene match. The CDR3 sequence: CASSGFRGRSGNTIYF. CDR3 bases: TGTGCCAGCAGCGGCTTCAGGGGGCGGTCTGGAAACACCATATATTTT.

This clonotype was seen ten or more times. This chain uses TRBV7-2 with TRBJ2-3, with no clear D. Germline V gene sequence: CDR1 SGHTA, CDR2 FQGNSA. V lost 1 base to trimming and J lost 6 bases, with 8 bases between them. There are 13 residues in the CDR3. The CDR3 DNA is TGTGCCAGCAGCTTAGAGGTCTCCGATACGCAGTATTTT. This encodes CASSLEVSDTQYF.

This clonotype appeared many times. The V gene is TRBV20-1, the J gene TRBJ1-2; the match to TRBD1 covers 9 bases. CDR1 and CDR2 from the germline V gene are DFQATT and SNEGSKA (reference sequence). V lost 6 bases and J lost 2; bases outside the gene matches: 10. The CDR3 spans 15 residues. The CDR3 DNA reads as TGCAGTGCCCCAAACGGACAGGGGTGGAACTATGGCTACACCTTC. Encoded protein: CSAPNGQGWNYGYTF.

This clonotype was picked up many times. The V gene is TRBV20-1, the J gene TRBJ2-7, with TRBD2 matching 7 bases. The germline V gene encodes CDR1 DFQATT and CDR2 SNEGSKA (reference sequence). This CDR3 is built from 12 residues. J gave up 6 bases and V 6 bases, and 8 bases lay outside the gene matches. Here the CDR3 DNA reads TGCAGTGCCCCTGGGCCGGGGGGCGAGCAGTACGTC. Translated: CSAPGPGGEQYV.

Of note for this clonotype: A junction end diverges from the germline sequence, so it may reflect a read error. The CDR3 region has the DNA TGTGCCAGCTCCCTCAGCTCCTACAATGAGCAGCTCTTC. Amino acid sequence: CASSLSSYNEQLF. This chain connects TRBV27 to TRBJ2-1; D remains unclear. CDR3 length: 13 amino acids. Germline CDR1 MNHEY, CDR2 SMNVEV (reference sequence).

Many counts were recorded for this clonotype. The chain uses TRBV6-6 and TRBJ2-3; D is possibly TRBD2 (6 bases). CDR1 MNHNY and CDR2 SVGAGI come from the germline V gene (reference sequence). V lost 2 bases to trimming and J lost 1 base, with 19 bases between them. This CDR3 spans 18 amino acids. CDR3 coding DNA: TGTGCCAGCAGTTACAGGTGGCGGACTAATTACGGCACAGATACGCAGTATTTT. Translated: CASSYRWRTNYGTDTQYF.

In its sample, this clonotype was seen many times. The rearrangement joins TRBV7-2 to TRBJ1-1; D remains unclear. The CDR3 is 17 residues long. V was pared by 3 bases and J by 0 bases, with 17 bases between. CDR1 is SGHTA, CDR2 FQGNSA, per germline. The CDR3 loop is CASSLDPPVILNTEAFF. As DNA, the CDR3 is TGTGCCAGCAGCTTGGACCCACCAGTGATCCTGAACACTGAAGCTTTCTTT.